These 11 T cell receptor beta chains were all obtained from the same sample, sequenced in a study of T cells expressing NK-cell markers. Each CDR3 protein gets one entry in TCRdb, which reprocessed the 5' RACE reads and gives no DNA. The sample table sets out fewer than 550,000 distinct CDR3 sequences. What was sequenced was blood T cells: a sorted CD56 or NKG2C T cell subset, CD4+ or CD8+ T cells, or bulk PBMC T cells (not recorded which). The receptor set was obtained from a woman aged 45-65 years in good health.

The chain combines TRBV6-5 with TRBJ2-3; the TRBD2 assignment by TCRdb is unverifiable without DNA. The length of the CDR3 is 15 residues. Germline CDR1 MNHEY, CDR2 SVGAGI. The CDR3 spells CASSGLAASTDTQYF.

The chain is built from TRBV10-3 and TRBJ1-2. CDR3 length equals 14 residues. Looked up from germline, CDR1 is ENHRY and CDR2 is SYGVKD. CDR3 region: CAISPTVWTGGYTF.

CDR3 amino acids: CASRETGRAEAFF. This chain uses TRBV6-1 with TRBJ1-1; TCRdb indicates TRBD1, and absent DNA this call remains unverified. Germline assignment: CDR1 MNHNS and CDR2 SASEGT. The CDR3 contains 13 residues.

The chain has TRBV3-1 and TRBJ1-2. The CDR3 runs to 14 residues. Germline CDR1 and CDR2: LGHDT and YNNKEL (reference sequence). The CDR3 protein is CASSQDERVPGYTF.

The chain uses TRBV3-1 and TRBJ2-1; TCRdb names TRBD2, which stays unverified in the absence of DNA. The CDR3 loop spans 16 amino acids. Germline V lookup: CDR1 LGHDT, CDR2 YNNKEL (reference sequence). CDR3 sequence reads: CASSQEAGGSYNEQFF.

The gene calls are TRBV28 and TRBJ2-4; the TCRdb call, TRBD2, lacks DNA for checking. CDR3 length: 14 amino acids. CDR1 and CDR2 (germline): MDHEN, SYDVKM. This CDR3 reads CASKISGSPNIQYF.

This CDR3 reads CASSLIGLRYEQYF. This chain connects TRBV7-8 to TRBJ2-7; without DNA, the TCRdb call of TRBD2 cannot be checked. Germline V gives CDR1 SGHVS, CDR2 FQNEAQ. There are 14 residues in the CDR3.

The rearrangement joins TRBV6-5 to TRBJ2-2; as DNA is missing, the TRBD2 call by TCRdb cannot be tested. The germline V gene has CDR1 MNHEY and CDR2 SVGAGI. The CDR3 sequence is 17 residues long. The CDR3 is CASRKKAGTKNTGELFF.

The gene calls are TRBV12-3 or TRBV12-4 and TRBJ2-2; TCRdb's assignment of TRBD1 cannot be checked, as there is no DNA. The CDR3 totals 17 residues. The CDR3 spells CASSFLAGGGVGGELFF.

The chain employs TRBV29-1 and TRBJ2-3; there is no DNA to check the TCRdb D call of TRBD2. In germline, CDR1 is SQVTM, CDR2 ANQGSEA. This CDR3 is built from 17 residues. CDR3 amino acids: CSVEDYPGLVGTDTQYF.

The chain recombines TRBV11-2 with TRBJ2-5; the D gene TCRdb calls, TRBD1, cannot be checked with no DNA. The CDR3 totals 12 residues. From germline, CDR1 is SGHAT and CDR2 FQNNGV. This CDR3 is CASWGVGETQYF.